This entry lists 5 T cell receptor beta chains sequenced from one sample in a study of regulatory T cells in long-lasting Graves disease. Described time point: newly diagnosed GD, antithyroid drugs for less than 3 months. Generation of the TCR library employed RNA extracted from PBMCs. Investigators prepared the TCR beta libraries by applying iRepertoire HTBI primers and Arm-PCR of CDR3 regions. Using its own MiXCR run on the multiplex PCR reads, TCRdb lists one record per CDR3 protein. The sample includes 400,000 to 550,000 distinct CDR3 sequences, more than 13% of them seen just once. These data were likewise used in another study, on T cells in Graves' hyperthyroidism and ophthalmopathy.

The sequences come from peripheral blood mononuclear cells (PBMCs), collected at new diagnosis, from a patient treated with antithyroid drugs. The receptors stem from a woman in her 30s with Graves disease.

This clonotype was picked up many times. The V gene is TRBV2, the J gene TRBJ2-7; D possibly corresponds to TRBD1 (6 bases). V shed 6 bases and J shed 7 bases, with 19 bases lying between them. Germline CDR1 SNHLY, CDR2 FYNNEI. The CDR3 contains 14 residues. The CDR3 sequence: CASRYGTSQREQYF. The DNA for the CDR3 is TGTGCCAGCAGGTATGGGACATCTCAGCGGGAGCAGTACTTC.

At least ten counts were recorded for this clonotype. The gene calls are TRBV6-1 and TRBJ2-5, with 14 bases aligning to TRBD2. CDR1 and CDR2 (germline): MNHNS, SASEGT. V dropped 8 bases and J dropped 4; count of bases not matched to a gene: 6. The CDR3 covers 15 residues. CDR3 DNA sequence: TGTGCCAGCGACCCGGGACTAGCGGGAGCAGAGACCCAGTACTTC. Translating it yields CASDPGLAGAETQYF.

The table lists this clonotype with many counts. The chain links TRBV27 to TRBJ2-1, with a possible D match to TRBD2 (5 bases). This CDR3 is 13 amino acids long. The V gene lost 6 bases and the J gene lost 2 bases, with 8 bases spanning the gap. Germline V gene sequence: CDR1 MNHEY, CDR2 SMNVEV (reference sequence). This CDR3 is CASRRDPYNEQFF. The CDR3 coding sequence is TGTGCCAGCAGGAGGGATCCCTACAATGAGCAGTTCTTC.

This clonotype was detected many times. The CDR3 is CASSFGVSSYNEQFF. The CDR3 DNA reads as TGTGCCAGCAGTTTTGGGGTGAGCTCCTACAATGAGCAGTTCTTC. The chain has TRBV12-3 or TRBV12-4 and TRBJ2-1; D uncertain. The length of the CDR3 is 15 residues. V lost 3 bases, J lost 0 bases, and 9 bases lay in between.

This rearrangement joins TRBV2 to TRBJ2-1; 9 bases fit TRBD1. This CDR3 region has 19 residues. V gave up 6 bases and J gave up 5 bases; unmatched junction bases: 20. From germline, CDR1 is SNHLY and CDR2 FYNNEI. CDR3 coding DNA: TGTGCCAGCAGCCCGTCCTTCCACAGGGGGCGCGGGGTGAACAATGAGCAGTTCTTC. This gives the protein CASSPSFHRGRGVNNEQFF.